This TCR beta chain was sequenced in a study of T cell repertoires in cytomegalovirus infection. Across the study: Indicated by public TCR beta signatures were CMV infection and matching HLA type.

TCRdb re-called the reads through MiXCR, storing one row per CDR3 protein. The table includes approximately 56,000 distinct CDR3 sequences, less than 20% detected once. This clonotype was counted a few times. Antigen specificity is unknown. The J segment lost 4 bases and the V segment lost 3 bases, leaving 5 bases of the junction unmatched. From germline, CDR1 is SGHTA and CDR2 FQGNSA. The CDR3 covers 16 residues. Study-level results: People with CMV and the relevant HLA were identified by cumulative public TCR beta family frequency.

The chain employs TRBV7-2 and TRBJ2-1, with 11 bases aligning to TRBD2. This TCR derives from a human donor in good health (CMV status not recorded). Some clones in this sample may be carry-over from other donors' samples. Specimen: CD8+ T cells from cultured PBMCs, collected from culture after CMV antigen stimulation. Here the CDR3 DNA reads TGTGCCAGCAGCTTGGATACTAGCGGGGGTTACAATGAGCAGTTCTTC. This translates into CASSLDTSGGYNEQFF.